Listed below are T cell receptor beta chains from one sample, sequenced in a study of T cells in Graves' hyperthyroidism and ophthalmopathy. TCRdb reprocessed the multiplex PCR reads with MiXCR, giving one entry per CDR3 protein. The data contain a few hundred thousand distinct CDR3 sequences, about 12% of them seen just once; the ten biggest clones take up around 9.2%. The sequenced sample consisted of blood. Receptors were obtained from a woman aged 18-29 years with Graves' hyperthyroidism. CDR3s include the opening cysteine and the closing phenylalanine or tryptophan. A D gene is named only where the DNA matches it firmly. The size of a clone is reported for some rows only, either as once, few or many, or as a class for expanded clones.

D: TRBD1
size: many
J: TRBJ2-1
V: TRBV5-1
CDR3: CASSPRGKPGQFF
DNA: TGCGCCAGCAGCCCCAGGGGGAAGCCGGGGCAGTTCTTC

D: TRBD1
size: many
J: TRBJ1-1
V: TRBV5-8
CDR3: CASRRTGFGEAFF
DNA: TGTGCCAGCAGACGGACAGGCTTTGGTGAAGCTTTCTTT

D: TRBD2
size: NA
J: TRBJ2-5
V: TRBV19
CDR3: CASSMGLAEVTQYF
DNA: TGTGCCAGTAGTATGGGACTAGCGGAAGTGACCCAGTACTTC

D: NA
size: NA
J: TRBJ2-3
V: TRBV5-1
CDR3: CASSLGLVGSDTQYF
DNA: TGCGCCAGCAGCTTGGGACTAGTCGGCTCAGATACGCAGTATTTT

D: NA
size: many
J: TRBJ1-6
V: TRBV28
CDR3: CAGRSSYNSPLHF
DNA: TGTGCCGGGCGGAGCTCCTATAATTCACCCCTCCACTTT

D: TRBD1
size: many
J: TRBJ1-1
V: TRBV12-3/TRBV12-4
CDR3: CASSFSRGTGTGGSRSGAFF
DNA: TGTGCCAGCAGTTTCAGCAGGGGAACCGGGACAGGGGGGAGCCGATCGGGAGCTTTCTTT

D: NA
size: NA
J: TRBJ2-3
V: TRBV7-3
CDR3: CASSRGFGGSTDTQYF
DNA: TGCGCCAGCAGCCGAGGCTTCGGGGGCTCGACAGATACGCAGTATTTT

D: NA
size: many
J: TRBJ1-1
V: TRBV10-3
CDR3: CAISGNGNAEAFF
DNA: TGTGCCATCAGTGGTAATGGGAACGCTGAAGCTTTCTTT

D: TRBD2
size: many
J: TRBJ2-7
V: TRBV5-1
CDR3: CASSLERETAYEQYF
DNA: TGCGCCAGCAGCTTGGAGCGGGAGACGGCCTACGAGCAGTACTTC

D: TRBD2
size: few
J: TRBJ2-7
V: TRBV5-6
CDR3: CASSQSGLPGLAAQYF
DNA: TGTGCCAGCAGCCAATCGGGGTTGCCGGGACTAGCGGCGCAATACTTC

D: TRBD2
size: many
J: TRBJ2-2
V: TRBV7-9
CDR3: CASSLTSGPGELFF
DNA: TGTGCCAGCAGCTTAACTAGCGGACCCGGGGAGCTGTTTTTT

D: TRBD1
size: many
J: TRBJ1-2
V: TRBV20-1
CDR3: CSATQGAYGYTF
DNA: TGCAGTGCTACCCAGGGGGCGTATGGCTACACCTTC

D: TRBD2
size: many
J: TRBJ2-7
V: TRBV28
CDR3: CASTRREGLAGVGEQYF
DNA: TGTGCCAGCACGAGAAGGGAAGGACTAGCGGGAGTGGGCGAGCAGTACTTC

D: TRBD1
size: many
J: TRBJ1-4
V: TRBV28
CDR3: CASRETGGSIEKLFF
DNA: TGTGCCAGCAGAGAGACAGGGGGCTCGATCGAAAAACTGTTTTTT

D: TRBD1
size: NA
J: TRBJ2-7
V: TRBV14
CDR3: CASSPTGVEQYF
DNA: TGTGCCAGCAGCCCAACAGGGGTAGAGCAGTACTTC

D: TRBD1
size: NA
J: TRBJ1-2
V: TRBV9
CDR3: CASSLWGDRGRDYTF
DNA: TGTGCCAGCAGCCTCTGGGGGGACAGGGGGCGCGACTACACCTTC

D: NA
size: NA
J: TRBJ2-3
V: TRBV5-1
CDR3: CASSPQRAVRTDTQYF
DNA: TGCGCCAGCAGCCCTCAGAGGGCCGTTCGCACAGATACGCAGTATTTT

D: NA
size: NA
J: TRBJ2-7
V: TRBV5-8
CDR3: CASSLLGAGEQYF
DNA: TGTGCCAGCAGCTTGTTGGGGGCGGGTGAGCAGTACTTC

D: TRBD2
size: few
J: TRBJ2-1
V: TRBV5-6
CDR3: CASSMGAGGPFFNEQFF
DNA: TGTGCCAGCAGTATGGGGGCGGGAGGGCCGTTTTTCAATGAGCAGTTCTTC

D: NA
size: many
J: TRBJ2-3
V: TRBV12-3/TRBV12-4
CDR3: CASSRTSGDTQYF
DNA: TGTGCCAGCAGCCGGACCTCGGGGGATACGCAGTATTTT

D: TRBD2
size: NA
J: TRBJ2-2
V: TRBV28
CDR3: CASSLTRGGPGELFF
DNA: TGTGCCAGCAGTTTGACACGGGGGGGCCCCGGGGAGCTGTTTTTT

D: TRBD1
size: few
J: TRBJ2-7
V: TRBV27
CDR3: CAGSLGQGSYEQYF
DNA: TGTGCCGGCAGTTTGGGACAGGGCTCCTACGAGCAGTACTTC

D: TRBD2
size: many
J: TRBJ2-1
V: TRBV11-1
CDR3: CASSLLYGGAVYEQFF
DNA: TGTGCCAGCAGCTTACTTTACGGGGGGGCGGTGTATGAGCAGTTCTTC

D: NA
size: NA
J: TRBJ1-1
V: TRBV7-8
CDR3: CASKEGPNTEAFF
DNA: TGTGCCAGCAAGGAGGGTCCGAACACTGAAGCTTTCTTT

D: NA
size: NA
J: TRBJ1-1
V: TRBV28
CDR3: CASSTSRTGPNTEAFF
DNA: NA

D: NA
size: many
J: TRBJ2-1
V: TRBV12-3/TRBV12-4
CDR3: CASSPRGLLPYNEQFF
DNA: TGTGCCAGCAGTCCTAGGGGCCTCCTTCCCTACAATGAGCAGTTCTTC

D: TRBD1
size: few
J: TRBJ2-2
V: TRBV28
CDR3: CASSFHRGAGELFF
DNA: TGTGCCAGCAGTTTCCACAGGGGAGCCGGGGAGCTGTTTTTT

D: TRBD2
size: many
J: TRBJ2-5
V: TRBV12-3/TRBV12-4
CDR3: CASSTRTSGGETQYF
DNA: TGTGCCAGCAGTACACGGACCTCCGGGGGGGAGACCCAGTACTTC

D: TRBD2
size: many
J: TRBJ2-3
V: TRBV20-1
CDR3: CSARGLAGVTSTDTQYF
DNA: TGCAGTGCTAGAGGACTAGCGGGGGTAACGAGCACAGATACGCAGTATTTT

D: TRBD2
size: once
J: TRBJ2-1
V: TRBV7-2
CDR3: CASSLARGASGGVSGEQFF
DNA: TGTGCCAGCAGCCTGGCCCGGGGTGCCTCGGGGGGGGTATCAGGGGAGCAGTTCTTC

D: TRBD1
size: many
J: TRBJ2-7
V: TRBV28
CDR3: CASSSQGPDSYEQYF
DNA: TGTGCCAGCAGCTCACAGGGGCCCGATTCCTACGAGCAGTACTTC

D: NA
size: NA
J: TRBJ2-5
V: TRBV24-1
CDR3: CATSDFVSQAQETQYF
DNA: TGTGCCACCAGTGATTTTGTCAGCCAGGCTCAAGAGACCCAGTACTTC

D: TRBD1
size: many
J: TRBJ2-1
V: TRBV28
CDR3: CASSFVQGIRNEQFF
DNA: TGTGCCAGCAGTTTTGTACAGGGGATTAGGAATGAGCAGTTCTTC

D: TRBD1
size: many
J: TRBJ1-2
V: TRBV28
CDR3: CASSLWSGQVYGYTF
DNA: TGTGCCAGCAGTTTATGGTCGGGACAGGTCTATGGCTACACCTTC

D: NA
size: few
J: TRBJ1-2
V: TRBV20-1
CDR3: CSARAVWKIDYGYTF
DNA: TGCAGTGCTAGAGCCGTTTGGAAGATTGACTATGGCTACACCTTC

D: TRBD2
size: many
J: TRBJ2-1
V: TRBV20-1
CDR3: CSAYPTSGSIWSYNEQFF
DNA: TGCAGTGCTTACCCGACTAGCGGGAGCATATGGTCCTACAATGAGCAGTTCTTC

D: NA
size: many
J: TRBJ1-2
V: TRBV4-1
CDR3: CASSQDIRGPANYGYTF
DNA: TGCGCCAGCAGCCAAGATATCCGGGGCCCGGCTAACTATGGCTACACCTTC

D: NA
size: many
J: TRBJ2-5
V: TRBV7-9
CDR3: CASSFSTPQETQYF
DNA: TGTGCCAGCAGCTTTTCGACCCCTCAAGAGACCCAGTACTTC

D: NA
size: many
J: TRBJ2-1
V: TRBV20-1
CDR3: CSASFREWDEQFF
DNA: TGCAGTGCTTCCTTCCGGGAGTGGGATGAGCAGTTCTTC

D: NA
size: NA
J: TRBJ1-1
V: TRBV19
CDR3: CASSWSGGGSNAFF
DNA: TGTGCCAGTAGTTGGAGTGGGGGGGGATCCAATGCTTTCTTT

D: NA
size: many
J: TRBJ1-2
V: TRBV20-1
CDR3: CSATAGGHGYTF
DNA: TGCAGTGCAACCGCGGGGGGGCATGGCTACACCTTC

D: TRBD1
size: many
J: TRBJ1-1
V: TRBV18
CDR3: CASTGTGPQGAFF
DNA: TGTGCCAGCACTGGGACAGGCCCTCAGGGGGCTTTCTTT

D: NA
size: NA
J: TRBJ2-7
V: TRBV18
CDR3: CASSPPGQPYEQYF
DNA: TGTGCCAGCTCACCCCCCGGACAGCCCTACGAGCAGTACTTC

D: NA
size: few
J: TRBJ1-5
V: TRBV9
CDR3: CASSREDVSNQPQHF
DNA: TGTGCCAGCTCTCGGGAAGATGTTAGCAATCAGCCCCAGCATTTT

D: TRBD1
size: many
J: TRBJ2-5
V: TRBV5-1
CDR3: CASSTRGTVLRQETQYF
DNA: TGCGCCAGCAGCACCCGAGGGACAGTCCTTCGCCAAGAGACCCAGTACTTC